This T cell receptor (beta chain) was captured by sequencing in a study of CD8 T cells in ankylosing spondylitis. CDR1 is SGDLS and CDR2 is YYNGEE in the germline V gene. The CDR3 consists of 14 residues. The J segment lost 12 bases and the V segment lost 0 bases, leaving 7 bases of the junction unmatched. Whole-study results and caveats: Seemingly distinctive of ankylosing spondylitis blood was a TCR beta motif formed by eight highly homologous variants.

Worth noting for this clonotype: Its antigen is currently unknown.

TCRdb reanalysed the 5' RACE reads using MiXCR and keeps one entry per CDR3 protein. The sample has fewer than 400,000 distinct CDR3 sequences, under 15% seen once. The V call is TRBV9, the J call TRBJ2-1, with 9 bases matching TRBD2. The sequence was obtained from a male donor with ankylosing spondylitis or in good health (not recorded which). The sequencing sample was made of blood, either unsorted or a sorted T cell fraction (not recorded which). The chain's CDR3 is CASSVETSGSGQFF. In DNA form, the CDR3 reads TGTGCCAGCAGCGTAGAGACTAGCGGTTCTGGGCAGTTCTTC.